This TCR beta chain was captured by sequencing in a study of OX40 agonist ivuxolimab in advanced cancers. General study results and limits: Some nonresponders also had low normalized T-cell clonal expansion. Near-lowest levels of clonal expansion characterized partial responders at 0.1-3.0 mg/kg.

Assay used: immunoSEQ multiplex PCR; TCRdb lists only in-frame clones, some missing. Of 66,000 or so clones listed, 85% are singletons. A word on this clone: Its antigen is unidentified.

Germline CDR1 reads SNHLY; CDR2 reads FYNNEI. Trimming took off 4 bases at V and 1 base at J, with 9 bases between the two ends. The CDR3 runs to 14 residues. The TCR sequence derives from an adult with an advanced solid tumor such as melanoma, head and neck, liver or kidney cancer. V is TRBV2 and J is TRBJ2-3, with D possibly matching TRBD2 (5 bases). Source: CD4+ or CD8+ T cells sorted from blood, taken in a trial of the OX40 agonist ivuxolimab. The CDR3 loop reads CASSVERGTDTQYF. Here the CDR3 DNA reads TGTGCCAGCAGTGTTGAGAGGGGCACAGATACGCAGTATTTT.